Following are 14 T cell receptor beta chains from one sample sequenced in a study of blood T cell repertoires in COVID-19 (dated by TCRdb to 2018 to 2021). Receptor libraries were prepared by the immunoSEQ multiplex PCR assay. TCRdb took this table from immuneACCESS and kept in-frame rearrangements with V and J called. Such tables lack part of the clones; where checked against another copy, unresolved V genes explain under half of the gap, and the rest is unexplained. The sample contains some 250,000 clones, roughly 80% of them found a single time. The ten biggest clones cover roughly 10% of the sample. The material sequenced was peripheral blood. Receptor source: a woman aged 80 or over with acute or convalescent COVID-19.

The CDR3 nucleotides are TGTGCCAGTAGTATAGGTGCGACCTACGAGCAGTACTTC. Translated, it gives CASSIGATYEQYF. The genes are TRBV19 and TRBJ2-7; D not certain. The V end was cut by 1 base, the J end by 2 bases, with 6 bases between. Germline lookup yields CDR1 LNHDA and CDR2 SQIVND (reference sequence). CDR3 length equals 13 residues.

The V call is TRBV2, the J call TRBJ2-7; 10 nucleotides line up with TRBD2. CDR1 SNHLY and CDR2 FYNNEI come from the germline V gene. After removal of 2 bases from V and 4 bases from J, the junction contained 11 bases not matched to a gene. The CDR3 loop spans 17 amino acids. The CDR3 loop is CASSELGSGGFEYEQYF. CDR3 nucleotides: TGTGCCAGCAGTGAACTGGGTAGCGGGGGGTTTGAGTACGAGCAGTACTTC.

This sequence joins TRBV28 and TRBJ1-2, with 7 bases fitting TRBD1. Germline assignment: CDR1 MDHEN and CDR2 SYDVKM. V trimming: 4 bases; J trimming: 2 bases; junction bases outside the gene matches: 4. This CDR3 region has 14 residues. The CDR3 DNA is TGTGCCAGCAGTTCTGGACAGGTGAACTATGGCTACACCTTC. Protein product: CASSSGQVNYGYTF.

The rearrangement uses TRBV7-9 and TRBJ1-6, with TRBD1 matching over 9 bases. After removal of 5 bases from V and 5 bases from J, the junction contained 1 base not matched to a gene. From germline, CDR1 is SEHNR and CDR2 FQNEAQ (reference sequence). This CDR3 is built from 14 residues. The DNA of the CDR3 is TGTGCCAGCAGCCGGACAGGGGATAATTCACCCCTCCACTTT. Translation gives CASSRTGDNSPLHF.

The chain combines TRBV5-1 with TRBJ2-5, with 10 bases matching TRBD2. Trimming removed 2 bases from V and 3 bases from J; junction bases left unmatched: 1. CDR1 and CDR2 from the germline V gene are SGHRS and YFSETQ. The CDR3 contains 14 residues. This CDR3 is CASSLSGGEETQYF. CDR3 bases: TGCGCCAGCAGCTTAAGCGGGGGGGAAGAGACCCAGTACTTC.

The CDR3 reads CATSLMTEDSNQPQHF. The CDR3 DNA is TGTGCCACCAGTTTGATGACAGAAGATAGCAATCAGCCCCAGCATTTT. The rearrangement uses TRBV24-1 and TRBJ1-5; possible D gene TRBD1, 5 bases. This CDR3 spans 16 amino acids. V was clipped by 6 bases and J by 0 bases, with 14 bases between them. CDR1 is KGHDR and CDR2 is SFDVKD in the germline V gene.

CDR3 loop: CASSQLNPGTGKETQYF. As DNA, the CDR3 is TGTGCCAGCAGCCAACTAAACCCCGGGACAGGGAAAGAGACCCAGTACTTC. The chain is built from TRBV14 and TRBJ2-5, with 9 bases lining up with TRBD1. Germline CDR1 is SGHDN and CDR2 is FVKESK. The CDR3 has 17 residues. V was clipped by 2 bases and J by 3 bases; unmatched bases: 10.

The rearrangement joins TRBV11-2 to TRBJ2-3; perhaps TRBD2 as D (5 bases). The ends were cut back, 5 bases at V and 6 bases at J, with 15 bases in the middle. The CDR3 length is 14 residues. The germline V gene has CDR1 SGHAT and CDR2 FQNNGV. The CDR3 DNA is TGTGCCAGCAGCCCACCCGGGATATGGGATACGCAGTATTTT. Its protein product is CASSPPGIWDTQYF.

CDR3 DNA: TGTGCCAGCAGCCTGCGCGGGGGCGCGGATGGCTACACCTTC. It translates to CASSLRGGADGYTF. The chain carries TRBV7-9 and TRBJ1-2, with D perhaps matching TRBD1 (6 bases). Germline lookup yields CDR1 SEHNR and CDR2 FQNEAQ (reference sequence). Deletions cut 5 bases from V and 6 bases from J, with 16 bases between. The CDR3 runs 14 residues. The full variable domain, in which reference TRBV7-9 and TRBJ1-2 provide the parts outside the CDR3, is DTGVSQNPRHKITKRGQNVTFRCDPISEHNRLYWYRQTLGQGPEFLTYFQNEAQLEKSRLLSDRFSAERPKGSFSTLEIQRTEQGDSAMYLCASSLRGGADGYTFGSGTRLTVV.

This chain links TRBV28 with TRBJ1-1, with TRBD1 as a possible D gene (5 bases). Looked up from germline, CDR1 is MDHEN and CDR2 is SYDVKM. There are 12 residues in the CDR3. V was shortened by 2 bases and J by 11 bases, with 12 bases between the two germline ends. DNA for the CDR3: TGTGCCAGCAGTTTAGTACAGGCAGAGGCTTTCTTT. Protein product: CASSLVQAEAFF.

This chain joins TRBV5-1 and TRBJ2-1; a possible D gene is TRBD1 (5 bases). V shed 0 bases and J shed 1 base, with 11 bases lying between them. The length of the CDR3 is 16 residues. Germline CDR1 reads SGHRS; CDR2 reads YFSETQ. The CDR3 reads CASSLASGKSYNEQFF. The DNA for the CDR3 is TGCGCCAGCAGCTTGGCATCAGGGAAATCCTACAATGAGCAGTTCTTC.

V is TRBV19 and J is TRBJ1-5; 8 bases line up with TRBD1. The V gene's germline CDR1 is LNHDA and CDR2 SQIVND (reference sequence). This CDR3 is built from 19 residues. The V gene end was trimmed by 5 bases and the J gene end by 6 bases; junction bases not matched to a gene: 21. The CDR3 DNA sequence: TGTGCCAGTAGTCCGAATCCCCGGACAGGGAATTATGTGGGTCAGCCCCAGCATTTT. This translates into CASSPNPRTGNYVGQPQHF.

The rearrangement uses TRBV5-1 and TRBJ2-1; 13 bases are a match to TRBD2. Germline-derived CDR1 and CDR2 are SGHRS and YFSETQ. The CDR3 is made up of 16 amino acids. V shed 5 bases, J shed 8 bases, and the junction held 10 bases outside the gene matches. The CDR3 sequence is CASRPTGLAGVHEQFF. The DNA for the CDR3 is TGCGCCAGCAGGCCAACCGGACTAGCGGGGGTACATGAGCAGTTCTTC.

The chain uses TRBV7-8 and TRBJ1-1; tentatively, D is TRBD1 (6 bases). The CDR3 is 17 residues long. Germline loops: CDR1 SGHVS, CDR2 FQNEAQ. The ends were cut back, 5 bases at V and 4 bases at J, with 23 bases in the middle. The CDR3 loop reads CASSQPGWTARATEAFF. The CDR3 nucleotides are TGTGCCAGCAGCCAGCCCGGTTGGACAGCGAGGGCCACTGAAGCTTTCTTT.